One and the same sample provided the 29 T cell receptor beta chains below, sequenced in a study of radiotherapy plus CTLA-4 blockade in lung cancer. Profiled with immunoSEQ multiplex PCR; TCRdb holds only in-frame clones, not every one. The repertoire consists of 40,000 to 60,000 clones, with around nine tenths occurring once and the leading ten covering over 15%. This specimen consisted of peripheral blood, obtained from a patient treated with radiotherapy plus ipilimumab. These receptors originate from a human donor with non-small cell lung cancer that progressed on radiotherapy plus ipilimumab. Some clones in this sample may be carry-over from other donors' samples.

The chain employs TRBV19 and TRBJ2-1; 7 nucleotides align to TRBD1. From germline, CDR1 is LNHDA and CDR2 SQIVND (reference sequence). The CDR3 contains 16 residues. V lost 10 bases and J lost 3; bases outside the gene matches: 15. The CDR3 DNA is TGTGCCACAAAACGAGGGGGCTTTTGGGACTACAATGAGCAGTTCTTC. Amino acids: CATKRGGFWDYNEQFF.

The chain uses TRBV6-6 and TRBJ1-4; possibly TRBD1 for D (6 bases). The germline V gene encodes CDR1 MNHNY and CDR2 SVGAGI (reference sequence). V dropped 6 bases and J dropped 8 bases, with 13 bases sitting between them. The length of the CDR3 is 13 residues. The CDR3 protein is CASRTGDGEKLFF. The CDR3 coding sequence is TGTGCCAGCAGGACAGGTGATGGGGAAAAACTGTTTTTT.

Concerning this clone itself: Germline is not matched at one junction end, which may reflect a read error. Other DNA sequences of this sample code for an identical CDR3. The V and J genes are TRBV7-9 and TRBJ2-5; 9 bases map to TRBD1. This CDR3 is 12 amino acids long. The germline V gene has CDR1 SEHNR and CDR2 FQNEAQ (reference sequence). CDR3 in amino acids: CASRTGEETQYF. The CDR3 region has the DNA TGCGCCAGCAGGACAGGGGAAGAGACCCAGTACTTC.

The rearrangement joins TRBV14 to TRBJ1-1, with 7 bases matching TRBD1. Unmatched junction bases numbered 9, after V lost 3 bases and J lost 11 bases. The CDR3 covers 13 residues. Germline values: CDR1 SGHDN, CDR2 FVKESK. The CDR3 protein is CASSQDRSRGAFF. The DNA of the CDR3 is TGTGCCAGCAGCCAGGACAGGTCCCGGGGGGCTTTCTTT.

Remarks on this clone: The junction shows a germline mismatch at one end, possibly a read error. This chain's CDR3 is CATTTGQGGGSGANVPTF. Written as DNA, the CDR3 is TGTGCCACCACCACAGGACAGGGAGGTGGCTCTGGGGCCAACGTCCCGACTTTC. The chain joins TRBV15 to TRBJ2-6; 8 positions agree with TRBD1. This CDR3 has 18 amino acids. Looked up from germline, CDR1 is LNHNV and CDR2 is YYDKDF (reference sequence).

Here the CDR3 reads CASSLLGYNEQFF. CDR3 DNA: TGTGCCAGCAGTCTACTAGGTTACAATGAGCAGTTCTTC. The chain carries TRBV6-5 and TRBJ2-1; a weak D match, TRBD2 (5 bases). Germline CDR1 and CDR2: MNHEY and SVGAGI. Trimming removed 5 bases at V and 4 bases at J, with 9 bases between. The CDR3 consists of 13 residues.

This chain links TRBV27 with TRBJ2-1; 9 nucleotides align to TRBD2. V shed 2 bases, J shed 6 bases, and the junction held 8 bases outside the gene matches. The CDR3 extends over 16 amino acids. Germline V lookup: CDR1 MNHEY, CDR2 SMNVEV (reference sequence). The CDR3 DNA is TGTGCCAGCAGTTTAGGTGGTAGCGGGGGTCTCAATGAGCAGTTCTTC. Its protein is CASSLGGSGGLNEQFF.

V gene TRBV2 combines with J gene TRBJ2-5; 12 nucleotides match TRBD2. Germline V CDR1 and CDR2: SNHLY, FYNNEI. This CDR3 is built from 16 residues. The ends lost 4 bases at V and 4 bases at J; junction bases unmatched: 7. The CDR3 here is CASSALPGLAGETQYF. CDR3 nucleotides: TGTGCCAGCAGTGCCCTGCCGGGACTAGCGGGAGAGACCCAGTACTTC.

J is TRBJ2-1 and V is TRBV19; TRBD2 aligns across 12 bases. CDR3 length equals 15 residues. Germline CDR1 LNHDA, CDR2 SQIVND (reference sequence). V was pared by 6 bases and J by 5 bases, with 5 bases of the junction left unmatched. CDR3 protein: CASRLAGGPHNEQFF. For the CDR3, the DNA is TGTGCCAGTAGGCTAGCGGGAGGGCCCCACAATGAGCAGTTCTTC.

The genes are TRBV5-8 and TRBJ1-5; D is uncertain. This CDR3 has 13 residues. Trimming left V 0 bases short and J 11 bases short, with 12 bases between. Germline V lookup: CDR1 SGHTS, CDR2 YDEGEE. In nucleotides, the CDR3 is TGTGCCAGCAGCTTGGCCGGCGGGTCGACCCAGCATTTT. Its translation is CASSLAGGSTQHF.

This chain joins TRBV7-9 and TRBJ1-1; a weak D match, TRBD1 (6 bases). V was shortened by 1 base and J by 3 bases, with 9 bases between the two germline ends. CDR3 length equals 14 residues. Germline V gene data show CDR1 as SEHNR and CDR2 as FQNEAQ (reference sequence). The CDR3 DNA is TGTGCCAGCAGCTTAGGACAGGTATACACTGAAGCTTTCTTT. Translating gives CASSLGQVYTEAFF.

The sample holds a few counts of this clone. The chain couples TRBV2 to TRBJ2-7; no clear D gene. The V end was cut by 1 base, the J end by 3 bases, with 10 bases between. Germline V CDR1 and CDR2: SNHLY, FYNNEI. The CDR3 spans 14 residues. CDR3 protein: CASSEGPVLYEQYF. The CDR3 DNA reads TGTGCCAGCAGTGAAGGGCCCGTTCTCTACGAGCAGTACTTC.

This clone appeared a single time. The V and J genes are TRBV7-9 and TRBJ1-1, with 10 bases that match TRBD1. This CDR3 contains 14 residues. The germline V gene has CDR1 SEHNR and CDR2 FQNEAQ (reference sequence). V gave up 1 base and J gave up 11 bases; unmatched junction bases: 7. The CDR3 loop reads CASSLEGTGVEAFF. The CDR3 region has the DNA TGTGCCAGCAGCTTAGAGGGGACAGGGGTTGAGGCTTTCTTT.

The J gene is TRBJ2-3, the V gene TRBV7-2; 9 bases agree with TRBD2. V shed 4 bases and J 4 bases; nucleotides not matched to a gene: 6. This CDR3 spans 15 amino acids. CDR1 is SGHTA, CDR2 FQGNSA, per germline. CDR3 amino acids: CASSSRLAVADTQYF. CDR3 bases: TGTGCCAGCAGCTCAAGACTAGCGGTGGCAGATACGCAGTATTTT.

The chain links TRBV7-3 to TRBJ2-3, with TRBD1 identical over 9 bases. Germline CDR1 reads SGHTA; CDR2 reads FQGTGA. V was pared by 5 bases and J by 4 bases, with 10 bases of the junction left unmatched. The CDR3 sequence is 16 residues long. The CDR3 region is CASSPRTGATPDTQYF. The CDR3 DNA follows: TGTGCCAGCAGCCCCCGGACAGGGGCCACGCCAGATACGCAGTATTTT.

The CDR3: CASKGSGVTFSYEQYF. The CDR3 bases are TGCGCCAGCAAGGGGAGCGGGGTCACCTTCTCCTACGAGCAGTACTTC. The rearrangement joins TRBV10-2 to TRBJ2-7; TRBD2 agrees at 7 bases. Trimming cost V 7 bases and J 0 bases; bases outside gene matches: 12. The germline gives CDR1 WSHSY, CDR2 SAAADI. The CDR3 extends over 16 amino acids.

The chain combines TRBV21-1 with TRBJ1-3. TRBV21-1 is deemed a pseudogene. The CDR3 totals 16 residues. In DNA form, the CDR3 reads TGTGCCAGCAGCAAAGGAACAGAGGGCCCTGGAAACACCATATATTTT. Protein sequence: CASSKGTEGPGNTIYF.

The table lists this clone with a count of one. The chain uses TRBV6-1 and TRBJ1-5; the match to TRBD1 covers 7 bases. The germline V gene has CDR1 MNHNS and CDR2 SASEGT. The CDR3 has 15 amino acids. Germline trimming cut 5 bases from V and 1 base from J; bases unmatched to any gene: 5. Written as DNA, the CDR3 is TGTGCCAGCAGTCGGGACAGTTCGAGCAATCAGCCCCAGCATTTT. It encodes CASSRDSSSNQPQHF.

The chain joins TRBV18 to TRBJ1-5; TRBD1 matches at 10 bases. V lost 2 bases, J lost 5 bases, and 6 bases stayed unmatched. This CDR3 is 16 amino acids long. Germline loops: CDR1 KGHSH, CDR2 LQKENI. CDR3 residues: CASSPGDRGWDQPQHF. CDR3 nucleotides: TGTGCCAGCTCACCAGGGGACAGGGGATGGGATCAGCCCCAGCATTTT.

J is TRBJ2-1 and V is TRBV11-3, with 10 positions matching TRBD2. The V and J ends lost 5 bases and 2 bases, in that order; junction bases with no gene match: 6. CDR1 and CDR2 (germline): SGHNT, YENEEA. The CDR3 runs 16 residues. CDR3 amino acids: CASSLAGTSAYNEQFF. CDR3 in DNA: TGTGCCAGCAGCCTTGCCGGGACTAGCGCCTACAATGAGCAGTTCTTC.

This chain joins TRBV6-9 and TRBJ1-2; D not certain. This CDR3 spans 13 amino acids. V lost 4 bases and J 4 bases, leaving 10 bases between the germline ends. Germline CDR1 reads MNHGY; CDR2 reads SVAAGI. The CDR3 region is CASSSGEFYGYTF. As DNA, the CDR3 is TGTGCCAGCAGTTCCGGGGAGTTCTATGGCTACACCTTC.

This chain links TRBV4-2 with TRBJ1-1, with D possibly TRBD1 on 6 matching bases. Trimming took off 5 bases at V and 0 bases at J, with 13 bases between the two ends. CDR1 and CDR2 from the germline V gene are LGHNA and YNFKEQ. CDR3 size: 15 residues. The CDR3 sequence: CASSFEKGVNTEAFF. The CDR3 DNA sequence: TGTGCCAGCAGCTTTGAGAAGGGGGTGAACACTGAAGCTTTCTTT.

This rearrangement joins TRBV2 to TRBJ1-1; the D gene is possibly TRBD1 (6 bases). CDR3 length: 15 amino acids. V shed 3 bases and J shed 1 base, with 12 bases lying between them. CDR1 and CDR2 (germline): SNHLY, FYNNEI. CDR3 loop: CASSDPTGGNTEAFF. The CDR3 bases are TGTGCCAGCAGTGATCCGACAGGAGGGAACACTGAAGCTTTCTTT.

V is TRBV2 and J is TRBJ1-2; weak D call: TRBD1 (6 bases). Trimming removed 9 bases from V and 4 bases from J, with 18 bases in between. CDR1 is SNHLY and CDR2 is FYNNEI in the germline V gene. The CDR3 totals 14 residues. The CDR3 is CASTQGVLSYGYTF. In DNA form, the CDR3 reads TGTGCCAGTACACAGGGAGTATTGTCCTATGGCTACACCTTC.

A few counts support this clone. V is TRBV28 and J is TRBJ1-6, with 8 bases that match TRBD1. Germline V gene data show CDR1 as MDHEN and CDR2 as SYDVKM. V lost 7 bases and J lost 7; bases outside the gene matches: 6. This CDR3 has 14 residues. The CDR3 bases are TGTGCCAGCACATCAGGGGGCGCAAATTCACCCCTCCACTTT. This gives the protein CASTSGGANSPLHF.

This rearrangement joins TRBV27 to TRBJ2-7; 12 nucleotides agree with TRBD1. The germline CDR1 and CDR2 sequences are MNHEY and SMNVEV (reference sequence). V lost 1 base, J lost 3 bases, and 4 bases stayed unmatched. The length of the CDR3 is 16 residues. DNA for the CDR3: TGTGCCAGCAGTTTATGGGGGACAGGGGGCAACTACGAGCAGTACTTC. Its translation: CASSLWGTGGNYEQYF.

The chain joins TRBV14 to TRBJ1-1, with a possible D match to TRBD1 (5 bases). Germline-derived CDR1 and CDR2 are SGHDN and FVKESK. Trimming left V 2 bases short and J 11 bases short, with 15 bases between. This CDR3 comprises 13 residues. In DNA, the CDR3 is TGTGCCAGCAGCCAACAATCAGGGCGATCGGCTTTCTTT. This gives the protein CASSQQSGRSAFF.

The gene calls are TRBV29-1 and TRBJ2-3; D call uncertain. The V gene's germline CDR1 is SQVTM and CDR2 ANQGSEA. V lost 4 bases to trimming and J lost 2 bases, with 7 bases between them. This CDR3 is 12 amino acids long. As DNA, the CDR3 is TGCAGCGTTGTGGCCTTCACAGATACGCAGTATTTT. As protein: CSVVAFTDTQYF.

This chain's CDR3 is CSGRTGPYEQYF. The CDR3, as DNA: TGCAGCGGCCGGACAGGGCCCTACGAGCAGTACTTC. The chain combines TRBV29-1 with TRBJ2-7; TRBD1 matches at 8 bases. Germline CDR1 SQVTM, CDR2 ANQGSEA. This CDR3 spans 12 amino acids. V gave up 7 bases and J gave up 2 bases; unmatched junction bases: 4.